This is a list of T cell receptor beta chains from one sample in a study of cytomegalovirus exposure and HLA in healthy donors. Profiling relied on immunoSEQ multiplex PCR, and the TCRdb table lists in-frame clones only, not all of them. The data show some 70,000 clones, around 74% seen once. What was sequenced was PBMCs. These receptors were collected from a male donor in good health and CMV-seropositive. The CDR3 runs from the conserved cysteine through the conserved F or W. D genes are given only for firm matches. The listing skips clone size in some rows; elsewhere it reads once, few, many or a size class.

>.|TRBJ2-1|.|12|TRBV18
CASSPVYPEQFF
TGTGCCAGCTCACCAGTTTATCCCGAGCAGTTCTTC
>once|TRBJ1-2|.|14|TRBV7-9
CASSPGGDSVGYTF
TGTGCCAGCAGCCCAGGAGGGGATTCGGTAGGCTACACCTTC
>.|TRBJ2-1|TRBD2|16|TRBV5-1
CASSLVAGGSYNEQFF
TGCGCCAGCAGCTTGGTGGCGGGGGGCTCCTACAATGAGCAGTTCTTC
>once|TRBJ2-7|.|11|TRBV20-1
CSGGWGGEQYF
TGCAGTGGTGGATGGGGAGGAGAGCAGTACTTC
>few|TRBJ1-4|TRBD1|15|TRBV5-4
CASSLEGTGNEKLFF
TGTGCCAGCAGCTTGGAAGGGACAGGGAATGAAAAACTGTTTTTT
>.|TRBJ2-7|.|12|TRBV7-9
CASSLSSYEQYF
TGTGCCAGCAGCTTGAGCTCCTACGAGCAGTACTTC
>.|TRBJ2-2|TRBD1|18|TRBV9
CASSVEGQGARITGELFF
TGTGCCAGCAGCGTAGAGGGACAGGGGGCGCGGATCACCGGGGAGCTGTTTTTT
>.|TRBJ1-5|TRBD1|16|TRBV7-9
CASSLGDRGSNQPQHF
TGTGCCAGCAGCTTAGGGGACAGGGGAAGCAATCAGCCCCAGCATTTT
>.|TRBJ2-7|TRBD1|15|TRBV7-3
CASSRSGTGDYEQYF
TGTGCCAGCAGCCGATCCGGGACAGGGGATTACGAGCAGTACTTC
>.|TRBJ1-6|.|16|TRBV19
CASSRTAHPRNSPLHF
TGTGCCAGTAGTAGGACAGCGCACCCTCGCAATTCACCCCTCCACTTT
>.|TRBJ2-7|TRBD1|17|TRBV29-1
CSVEDHFVGTGGSEQYF
TGCAGCGTTGAAGATCACTTTGTGGGGACAGGGGGGAGCGAGCAGTACTTC
>.|TRBJ2-2|.|14|TRBV7-9
CASSLPAGTGELFF
TGTGCCAGCAGCTTGCCGGCGGGTACCGGGGAGCTGTTTTTT
>.|TRBJ1-6|.|15|TRBV13
CASSSTGPYNSPLHF
TGTGCCAGCAGCTCCACAGGACCATATAATTCACCCCTCCACTTT
>once|TRBJ1-2|.|13|TRBV7-9
CASRPTGSGGYTF
TGTGCCAGCAGACCAACAGGGTCCGGTGGCTACACCTTC
>.|TRBJ2-3|TRBD2|13|TRBV6-5
CASSFRLAGKEYF
TGTGCCAGCAGTTTCCGACTAGCGGGGAAGGAGTATTTT
>.|TRBJ1-4|.|14|TRBV15
CATRAGSTNEKLFF
TGTGCCACCAGGGCAGGGTCAACTAATGAAAAACTGTTTTTT
>.|TRBJ2-3|TRBD2|16|TRBV7-2
CASSRIAGGAEGTQYF
TGTGCCAGCAGCAGGATAGCGGGGGGGGCCGAGGGTACGCAGTATTTT
>.|TRBJ2-1|TRBD2|15|TRBV7-3
CASSSQLAGSGEQFF
TGTGCCAGCAGCTCTCAACTAGCGGGGTCGGGTGAGCAGTTCTTC